The source of this T cell receptor beta chain is a study of technical replicates of blood from several donors. The CDR3 contains 11 residues. The germline V gene has CDR1 SQVTM and CDR2 ANQGSEA. Trimming stripped 7 bases from V and 7 bases from J, with 14 bases between. Libraries were prepared by immunoSEQ multiplex PCR; TCRdb keeps only in-frame clonotypes and omits some of them. The sample has fewer than 90,000 clones, roughly 93% seen once. The sequenced material came from T cells isolated from PBMCs. This receptor was identified in a human donor in good health. The chain combines TRBV29-1 with TRBJ2-7, with a possible D match to TRBD2 (5 bases). The CDR3 sequence is CSAPVSGEQYF. The CDR3 DNA sequence: TGCAGCGCCCCAGTATCGGGGGAGCAGTACTTC.